Here is one T cell receptor (beta chain) with its context. Its matching antigen is unknown. Trimming cost V 7 bases and J 3 bases, with 16 bases left between them. Germline assignment: CDR1 MNHNS and CDR2 SASEGT. The CDR3 runs 14 residues. It was with 60 Vbeta and 13 Jbeta primers that the PCR ran. Profiled with immunoSEQ multiplex PCR; TCRdb holds only in-frame clones, not every one. The sample holds 100,000 to 150,000 clones, roughly four fifths seen once. The data derive from a study of cytomegalovirus exposure and HLA in healthy donors. Study-level points and caveats: Available immune exposure information was restricted to CMV serostatus only.

All the people who gave samples were healthy bone marrow donors. This clonotype originated in a woman in her 50s in good health and CMV-seropositive. The chain recombines TRBV6-1 with TRBJ2-7; D is unclear. The sequenced sample consisted of PBMCs. The CDR3: CASTGRSGNYEQYF. Here the CDR3 DNA reads TGTGCCAGCACCGGAAGGTCAGGAAACTACGAGCAGTACTTC.